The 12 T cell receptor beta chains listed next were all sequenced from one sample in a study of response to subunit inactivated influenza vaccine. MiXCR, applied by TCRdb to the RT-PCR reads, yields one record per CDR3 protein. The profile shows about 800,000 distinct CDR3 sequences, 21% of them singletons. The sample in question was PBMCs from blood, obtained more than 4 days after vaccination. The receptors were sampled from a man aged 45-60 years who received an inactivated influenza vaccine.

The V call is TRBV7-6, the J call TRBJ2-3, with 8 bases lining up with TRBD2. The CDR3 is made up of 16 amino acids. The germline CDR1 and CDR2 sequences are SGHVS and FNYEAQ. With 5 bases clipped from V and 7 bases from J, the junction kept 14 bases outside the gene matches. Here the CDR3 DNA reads TGTGCCAGCAGCCCTTTTGGGACTAGTGGAGGCAATACGCAGTATTTT. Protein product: CASSPFGTSGGNTQYF.

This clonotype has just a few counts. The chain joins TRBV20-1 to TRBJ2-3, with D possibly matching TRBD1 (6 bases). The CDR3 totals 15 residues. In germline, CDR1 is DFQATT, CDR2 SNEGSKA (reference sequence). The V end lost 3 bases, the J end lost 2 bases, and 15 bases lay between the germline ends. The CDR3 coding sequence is TGCAGTGCTAGGGTAGGGCAGGGGAACACAGATACGCAGTATTTT. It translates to CSARVGQGNTDTQYF.

CDR3 sequence: CASSKAGTGVFETQYF. The CDR3, as DNA: TGTGCCAGCAGTAAGGCCGGGACAGGGGTTTTCGAGACCCAGTACTTC. The chain combines TRBV28 with TRBJ2-5, with 10 bases identical to TRBD1. The CDR3 consists of 16 residues. CDR1 and CDR2 (germline): MDHEN, SYDVKM. The ends lost 5 bases at V and 5 bases at J; junction bases unmatched: 11.

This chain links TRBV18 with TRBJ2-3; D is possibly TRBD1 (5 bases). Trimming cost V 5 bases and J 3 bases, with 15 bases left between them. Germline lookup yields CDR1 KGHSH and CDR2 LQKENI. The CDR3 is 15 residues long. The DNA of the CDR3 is TGTGCCAGCTCAGGGGCCCCAGGGTTTACAGATACGCAGTATTTT. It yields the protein CASSGAPGFTDTQYF.

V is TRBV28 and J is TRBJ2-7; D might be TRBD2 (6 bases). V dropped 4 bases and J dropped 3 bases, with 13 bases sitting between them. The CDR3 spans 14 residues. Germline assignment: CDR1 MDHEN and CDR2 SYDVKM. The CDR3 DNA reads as TGTGCCAGCAGTTCCCCCAGCGGGTTCTACGAGCAGTACTTC. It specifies CASSSPSGFYEQYF. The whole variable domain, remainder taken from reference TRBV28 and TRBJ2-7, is DVKVTQSSRYLVKRTGEKVFLECVQDMDHENMFWYRQDPGLGLRLIYFSYDVKMKEKGDIPEGYSVSREKKERFSLILESASTNQTSMYLCASSSPSGFYEQYFGPGTRLTVT.

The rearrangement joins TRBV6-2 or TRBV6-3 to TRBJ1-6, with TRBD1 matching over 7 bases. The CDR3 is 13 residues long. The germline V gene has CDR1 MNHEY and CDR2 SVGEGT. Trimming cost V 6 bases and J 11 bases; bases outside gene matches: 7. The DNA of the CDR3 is TGTGCCAGCAGACCAGACAGGGTGGCACCCCTCCACTTT. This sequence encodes CASRPDRVAPLHF.

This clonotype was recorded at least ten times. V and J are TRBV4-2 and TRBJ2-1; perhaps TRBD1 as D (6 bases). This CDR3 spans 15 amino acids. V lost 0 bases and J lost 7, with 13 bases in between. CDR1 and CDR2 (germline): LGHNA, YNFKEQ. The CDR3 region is CASSQDSKDRNEQFF. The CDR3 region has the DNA TGTGCCAGCAGCCAAGATAGTAAGGACAGAAATGAGCAGTTCTTC.

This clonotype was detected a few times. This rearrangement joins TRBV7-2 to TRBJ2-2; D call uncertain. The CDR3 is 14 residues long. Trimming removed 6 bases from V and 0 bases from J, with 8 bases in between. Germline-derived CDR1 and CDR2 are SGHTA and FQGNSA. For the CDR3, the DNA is TGTGCCAGCAGGTTAACAGCGAACACCGGGGAGCTGTTTTTT. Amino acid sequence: CASRLTANTGELFF.

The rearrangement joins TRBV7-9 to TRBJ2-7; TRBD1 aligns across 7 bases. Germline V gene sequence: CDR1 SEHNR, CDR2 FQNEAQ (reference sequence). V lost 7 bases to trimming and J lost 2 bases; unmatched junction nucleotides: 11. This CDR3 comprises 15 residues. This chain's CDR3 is CASTNAGQATYEQYF. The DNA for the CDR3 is TGTGCCAGCACCAACGCAGGACAGGCCACCTACGAGCAGTACTTC.

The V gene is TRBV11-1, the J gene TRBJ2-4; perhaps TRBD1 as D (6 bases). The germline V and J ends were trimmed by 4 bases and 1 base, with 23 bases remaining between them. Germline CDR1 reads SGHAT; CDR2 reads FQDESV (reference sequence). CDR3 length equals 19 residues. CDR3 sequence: CASSSHRGLGAFAKNIQYF. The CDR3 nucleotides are TGTGCCAGCAGCTCCCATAGGGGGTTGGGGGCATTTGCCAAAAACATTCAGTACTTC.

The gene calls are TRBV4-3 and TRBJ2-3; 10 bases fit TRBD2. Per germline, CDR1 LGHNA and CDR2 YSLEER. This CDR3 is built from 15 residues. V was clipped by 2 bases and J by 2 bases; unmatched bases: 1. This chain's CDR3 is CASSQTSGATDTQYF. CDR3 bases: TGCGCCAGCAGCCAAACTAGCGGGGCCACAGATACGCAGTATTTT.

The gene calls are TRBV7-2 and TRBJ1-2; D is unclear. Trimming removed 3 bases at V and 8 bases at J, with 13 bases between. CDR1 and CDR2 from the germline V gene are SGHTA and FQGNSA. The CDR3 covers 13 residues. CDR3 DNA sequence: TGTGCCAGCAGCTTGGATGGTTTTGGGGGCTACACCTTC. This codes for CASSLDGFGGYTF.